This T cell receptor beta chain originates from a study of T-cell reconstitution after alpha-beta-depleted transplantation in children. The CDR3 length is 17 residues. V was clipped by 4 bases and J by 3 bases; unmatched bases: 13. Germline assignment: CDR1 LGHDT and CDR2 YNNKEL (reference sequence). This sample's TCRbeta library carried unique molecular identifier barcodes. MiXCR was run by TCRdb on the PCR reads, yielding one entry per CDR3 protein. The sample has 330,000 or so distinct CDR3 sequences, about a tenth seen once. The genes are TRBV3-1 and TRBJ2-3; TRBD2 agrees at 7 bases. This TCR derives from a boy younger than two with acute myeloid leukemia, due to receive a stem cell transplant. Specimen: PBMCs, collected before TCRalphabeta/CD19-depleted stem cell transplant. CDR3 amino acids: CASSPARGRAGTDTQYF. The CDR3 nucleotides read TGTGCCAGCAGCCCCGCACGAGGGAGGGCCGGGACAGATACGCAGTATTTT.